The 18 T cell receptor beta chains reported below all come from one sample, sequenced in a study of OX40 agonist ivuxolimab in advanced cancers. Repertoires were generated with immunoSEQ multiplex PCR, while TCRdb's copy carries only in-frame clones and drops some. The data show over 75,000 clones, roughly 94% seen once. Source: CD4+ or CD8+ T cells sorted from blood, taken in a trial of the OX40 agonist ivuxolimab. These receptors were collected from an adult with an advanced solid tumor such as melanoma, head and neck, liver or kidney cancer.

J is TRBJ1-2 and V is TRBV4-3; 8 bases are a match to TRBD1. Germline V gene lookup returns CDR1 LGHNA and CDR2 YSLEER. Losses at the gene ends were 3 bases for V and 3 bases for J; bases not matched to a gene: 3. The CDR3 spans 14 residues. The CDR3 loop reads CASSQNRGDYGYTF. The CDR3 DNA reads as TGCGCCAGCAGCCAGAACAGGGGGGACTATGGCTACACCTTC.

This clone was detected once. V is TRBV15 and J is TRBJ2-7; TRBD1 aligns across 8 bases. Germline-derived CDR1 and CDR2 are LNHNV and YYDKDF (reference sequence). The ends lost 5 bases at V and 0 bases at J; junction bases unmatched: 12. This CDR3 comprises 17 residues. The CDR3 nucleotides read TGTGCCACCAGCGAAGGACAGGGAAGAACATTCTCCTACGAGCAGTACTTC. Residues: CATSEGQGRTFSYEQYF. Looking up the rest from reference TRBV15 and TRBJ2-7 gives the full variable domain: DAMVIQNPRYQVTQFGKPVTLSCSQTLNHNVMYWYQQKSSQAPKLLFHYYDKDFNNEADTPDNFQSRRPNTSFCFLDIRSPGLGDTAMYLCATSEGQGRTFSYEQYFGPGTRLTVT.

The chain recombines TRBV4-3 with TRBJ1-4, with a weak D call TRBD1 (5 bases). CDR3 length: 14 residues. CDR1 and CDR2 from the germline V gene are LGHNA and YSLEER. Trimming stripped 4 bases from V and 5 bases from J, with 11 bases between. The CDR3 sequence: CASSPDSVNEKLFF. The CDR3 DNA is TGCGCCAGCAGCCCAGACAGCGTAAATGAAAAACTGTTTTTT.

J is TRBJ2-7 and V is TRBV6-5; 14 positions match TRBD2. Germline loops: CDR1 MNHEY, CDR2 SVGAGI. This CDR3 is built from 15 residues. The junction had 7 bases not matched to a gene; V was cut back by 6 bases and J by 6 bases. The CDR3 DNA sequence: TGTGCCAGCAGACCCCCGGGACTAGCGGGGGTCGAGCAGTACTTC. Translated: CASRPPGLAGVEQYF.

The V gene is TRBV29-1, the J gene TRBJ2-5; D may be TRBD2 (6 bases). The CDR3 sequence is 14 residues long. Trimming took off 0 bases at V and 3 bases at J, with 11 bases between the two ends. CDR1 is SQVTM and CDR2 is ANQGSEA in the germline V gene. In DNA form, the CDR3 reads TGCAGCGTTGAAGATTGGACTACCGAAGAGACCCAGTACTTC. Protein product: CSVEDWTTEETQYF.

This clone was seen only once. The V gene is TRBV6-5, the J gene TRBJ2-7, with 12 bases identical to TRBD1. Germline V gives CDR1 MNHEY, CDR2 SVGAGI. V lost 5 bases to trimming and J lost 4 bases; unmatched junction nucleotides: 6. The CDR3 length is 15 residues. CDR3 nucleotide sequence: TGTGCCAGCAGTATTGGGACAGGGGGCAGGTACGAGCAGTACTTC. Translating gives CASSIGTGGRYEQYF.

The V and J genes are TRBV14 and TRBJ2-3; D unresolved. CDR1 SGHDN and CDR2 FVKESK come from the germline V gene. The V and J ends lost 4 bases and 2 bases respectively, with 13 bases between them. The CDR3 totals 15 residues. The CDR3 sequence: CASSPTSDDTDTQYF. CDR3 DNA: TGTGCCAGCAGCCCAACTTCGGATGACACAGATACGCAGTATTTT.

The chain is built from TRBV6-1 and TRBJ2-7, with TRBD2 matching over 10 bases. V dropped 6 bases and J dropped 0; count of bases not matched to a gene: 5. The CDR3 spans 15 residues. Germline lookup yields CDR1 MNHNS and CDR2 SASEGT. CDR3 amino acids: CASRLLAGPSYEQYF. The CDR3 region has the DNA TGTGCCAGCAGGCTACTAGCGGGGCCCTCCTACGAGCAGTACTTC.

The gene calls are TRBV5-4 and TRBJ2-7, with 16 bases identical to TRBD2. Germline V gives CDR1 SGHNT, CDR2 YYREEE (reference sequence). V shed 5 bases and J 2 bases; nucleotides not matched to a gene: 10. This CDR3 comprises 18 residues. CDR3 sequence reads: CASSYGTSGRARAYEQYF. The CDR3 DNA sequence: TGTGCCAGCAGTTACGGGACTAGCGGGAGGGCAAGGGCCTACGAGCAGTACTTC.

The chain recombines TRBV2 with TRBJ1-1; D is uncertain. V was trimmed by 6 bases and J by 1 base, leaving 15 bases between them. The CDR3 contains 15 residues. Germline lookup yields CDR1 SNHLY and CDR2 FYNNEI. The CDR3 region has the DNA TGTGCCAGCAGCCCCCTCATCGGGAAGAACACTGAAGCTTTCTTT. As protein: CASSPLIGKNTEAFF.

The chain employs TRBV11-2 and TRBJ2-3; D is unclear. The ends were cut back, 5 bases at V and 6 bases at J, with 9 bases in the middle. Germline V gene data show CDR1 as SGHAT and CDR2 as FQNNGV. The CDR3 is 12 amino acids. CDR3 sequence: CASSPEEDTQYF. The CDR3 coding sequence is TGTGCCAGCAGCCCCGAGGAGGATACGCAGTATTTT. Complete variable domain (other parts from reference TRBV11-2 and TRBJ2-3): EAGVAQSPRYKIIEKRQSVAFWCNPISGHATLYWYQQILGQGPKLLIQFQNNGVVDDSQLPKDRFSAERLKGVDSTLKIQPAKLEDSAVYLCASSPEEDTQYFGPGTRLTVL.

CDR3 protein: CASSLDPSSTDTQYF. CDR3 nucleotide sequence: TGTGCCAGCAGCTTAGACCCCAGTTCCACAGATACGCAGTATTTT. The gene calls are TRBV7-8 and TRBJ2-3; D not certain. The CDR3 contains 15 residues. Germline CDR1 is SGHVS and CDR2 is FQNEAQ. V was cut by 1 base and J by 2 bases, with 10 bases left in between.

The chain joins TRBV13 to TRBJ2-3; TRBD2 matches at 7 bases. CDR3 length: 15 amino acids. Germline CDR1 is PRHDT and CDR2 is FYEKMQ (reference sequence). V shed 5 bases and J 4 bases; nucleotides not matched to a gene: 9. CDR3 nucleotides: TGTGCCAGCAGCACCAAGCGGGGCTCGGCAGATACGCAGTATTTT. This gives the protein CASSTKRGSADTQYF.

In its sample, this clone was seen once. J is TRBJ2-5 and V is TRBV7-9; D possibly corresponds to TRBD2 (7 bases). Deletions cut 3 bases from V and 5 bases from J, with 25 bases between. Germline V CDR1 and CDR2: SEHNR, FQNEAQ (reference sequence). This CDR3 contains 18 residues. CDR3 sequence reads: CASSFLGTTAGVGETQYF. The CDR3 DNA reads as TGTGCCAGCAGCTTTCTTGGGACTACCGCAGGGGTAGGGGAGACCCAGTACTTC.

This chain joins TRBV30 and TRBJ2-3; the match to TRBD1 covers 10 bases. CDR1 and CDR2 (germline): GTSNPN, SVGIG (reference sequence). The CDR3 sequence is 15 residues long. V was pared by 1 base and J by 1 base, with 2 bases of the junction left unmatched. CDR3 residues: CAWSDGTGGTDTQYF. The CDR3 DNA is TGTGCCTGGAGTGACGGGACAGGGGGCACAGATACGCAGTATTTT.

The V call is TRBV27, the J call TRBJ1-4; a weak D match, TRBD1 (6 bases). Between the trimmed V and J ends, which lost 8 bases and 7 bases, there was a span of 11 bases. CDR1 MNHEY and CDR2 SMNVEV come from the germline V gene (reference sequence). The CDR3 is 12 amino acids. DNA of the CDR3: TGTGCCAGCGGCAGAGGGGGTGAAAAACTGTTTTTT. Encoded protein: CASGRGGEKLFF.

This sequence joins TRBV2 and TRBJ1-4, with 11 bases lining up with TRBD1. CDR1 and CDR2 from the germline V gene are SNHLY and FYNNEI. V trimming: 8 bases; J trimming: 7 bases; junction bases outside the gene matches: 3. This CDR3 region has 13 residues. This chain's CDR3 is CASPGTGGEKLFF. For the CDR3, the DNA is TGTGCCAGCCCAGGGACAGGGGGTGAAAAACTGTTTTTT.

The chain uses TRBV7-9 and TRBJ2-1, with TRBD2 matching over 10 bases. CDR3 length: 16 residues. V lost 2 bases and J lost 2; bases outside the gene matches: 3. CDR1 is SEHNR and CDR2 is FQNEAQ in the germline V gene (reference sequence). DNA for the CDR3: TGTGCCAGCAGCTTAAGGAGCGGGAGGGCCTACAATGAGCAGTTCTTC. Encoded protein: CASSLRSGRAYNEQFF. Complete variable domain (other parts from reference TRBV7-9 and TRBJ2-1): DTGVSQNPRHKITKRGQNVTFRCDPISEHNRLYWYRQTLGQGPEFLTYFQNEAQLEKSRLLSDRFSAERPKGSFSTLEIQRTEQGDSAMYLCASSLRSGRAYNEQFFGPGTRLTVL.